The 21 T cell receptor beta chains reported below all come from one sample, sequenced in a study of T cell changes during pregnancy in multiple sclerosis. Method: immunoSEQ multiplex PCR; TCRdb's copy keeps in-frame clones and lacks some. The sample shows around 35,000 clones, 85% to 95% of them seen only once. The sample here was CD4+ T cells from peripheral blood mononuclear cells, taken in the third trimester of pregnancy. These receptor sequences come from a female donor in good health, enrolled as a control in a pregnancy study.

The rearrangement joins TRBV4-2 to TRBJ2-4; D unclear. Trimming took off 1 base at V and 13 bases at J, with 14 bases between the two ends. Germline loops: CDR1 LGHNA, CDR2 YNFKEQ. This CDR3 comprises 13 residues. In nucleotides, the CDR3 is TGTGCCAGCAGCCAAGTCCTGGAAGCGTTCCAGTACTTC. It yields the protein CASSQVLEAFQYF.

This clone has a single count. The CDR3 region is CASSLGREGGYTF. The CDR3 DNA reads TGTGCCAGCAGCTTAGGCAGGGAAGGAGGCTACACCTTC. This chain links TRBV7-2 with TRBJ1-2; perhaps TRBD1 as D (5 bases). Trimming cost V 1 base and J 8 bases, with 11 bases left between them. CDR3 length: 13 residues. Germline V gene lookup returns CDR1 SGHTA and CDR2 FQGNSA.

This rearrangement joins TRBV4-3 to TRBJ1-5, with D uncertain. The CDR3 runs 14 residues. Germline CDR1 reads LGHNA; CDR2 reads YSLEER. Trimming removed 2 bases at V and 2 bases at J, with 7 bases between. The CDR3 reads CASSQLAGNQPQHF. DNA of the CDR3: TGCGCCAGCAGCCAACTGGCGGGCAATCAGCCCCAGCATTTT.

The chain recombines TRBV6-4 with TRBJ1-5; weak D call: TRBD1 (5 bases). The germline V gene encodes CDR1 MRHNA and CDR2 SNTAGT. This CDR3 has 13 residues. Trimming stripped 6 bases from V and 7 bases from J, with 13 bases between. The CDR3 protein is CASSDSQEQPQHF. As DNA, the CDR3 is TGTGCCAGCAGCGACAGCCAGGAACAGCCCCAGCATTTT.

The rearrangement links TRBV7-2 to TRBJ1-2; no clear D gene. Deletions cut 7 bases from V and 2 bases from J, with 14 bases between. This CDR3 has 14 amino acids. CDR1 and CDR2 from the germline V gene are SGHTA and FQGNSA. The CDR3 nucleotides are TGTGCCAGCACCCAAAGTCGGTCAAACTATGGCTACACCTTC. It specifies CASTQSRSNYGYTF.

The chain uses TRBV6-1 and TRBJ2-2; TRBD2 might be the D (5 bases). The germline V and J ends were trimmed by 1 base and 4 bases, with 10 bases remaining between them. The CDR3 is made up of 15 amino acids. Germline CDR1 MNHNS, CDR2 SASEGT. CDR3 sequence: CASSEGGIGTGELFF. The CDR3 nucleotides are TGTGCCAGCAGTGAAGGAGGGATAGGCACCGGGGAGCTGTTTTTT.

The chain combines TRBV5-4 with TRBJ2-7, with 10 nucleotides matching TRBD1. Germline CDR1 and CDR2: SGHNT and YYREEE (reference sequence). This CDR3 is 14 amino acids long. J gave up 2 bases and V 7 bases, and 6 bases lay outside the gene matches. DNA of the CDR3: TGTGCCAGCTCCCGGGACAGGGGTACCTACGAGCAGTACTTC. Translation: CASSRDRGTYEQYF.

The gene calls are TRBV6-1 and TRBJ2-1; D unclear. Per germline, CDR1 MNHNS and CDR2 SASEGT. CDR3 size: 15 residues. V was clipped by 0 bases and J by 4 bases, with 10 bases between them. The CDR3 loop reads CASSEARRYYNEQFF. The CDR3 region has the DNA TGTGCCAGCAGTGAAGCGCGCCGGTATTACAATGAGCAGTTCTTC.

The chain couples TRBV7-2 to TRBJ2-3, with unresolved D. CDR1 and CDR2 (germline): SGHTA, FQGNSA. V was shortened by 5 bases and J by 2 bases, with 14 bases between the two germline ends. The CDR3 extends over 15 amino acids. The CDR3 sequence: CASSRARGSTDTQYF. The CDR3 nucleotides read TGTGCCAGCAGCCGAGCCAGAGGATCCACAGATACGCAGTATTTT.

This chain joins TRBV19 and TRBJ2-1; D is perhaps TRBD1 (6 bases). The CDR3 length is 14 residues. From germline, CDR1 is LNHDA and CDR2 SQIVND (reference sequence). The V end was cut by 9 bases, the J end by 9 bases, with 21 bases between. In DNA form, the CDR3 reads TGTGCCAGCACCGTTACAGGGAATAGGGGTGAGCAGTTCTTC. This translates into CASTVTGNRGEQFF.

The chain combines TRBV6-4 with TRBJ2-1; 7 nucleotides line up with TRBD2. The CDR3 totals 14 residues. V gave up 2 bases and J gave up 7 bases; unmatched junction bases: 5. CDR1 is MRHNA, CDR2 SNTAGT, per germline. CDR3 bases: TGTGCCAGCAGTGACGGGGGGGTCCCAAATGAGCAGTTCTTC. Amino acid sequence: CASSDGGVPNEQFF.

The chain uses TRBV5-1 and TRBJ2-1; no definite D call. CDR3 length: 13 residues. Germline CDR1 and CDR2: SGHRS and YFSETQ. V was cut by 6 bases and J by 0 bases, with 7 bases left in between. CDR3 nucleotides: TGCGCCAGCATGAGGAGCTCCTACAATGAGCAGTTCTTC. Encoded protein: CASMRSSYNEQFF.

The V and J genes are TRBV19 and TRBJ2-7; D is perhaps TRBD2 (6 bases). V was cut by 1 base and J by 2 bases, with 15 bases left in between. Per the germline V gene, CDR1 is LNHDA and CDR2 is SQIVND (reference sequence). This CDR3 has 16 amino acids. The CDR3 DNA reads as TGTGCCAGTAGTATAGGATTCGGAGGGGCCGCCTACGAGCAGTACTTC. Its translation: CASSIGFGGAAYEQYF.

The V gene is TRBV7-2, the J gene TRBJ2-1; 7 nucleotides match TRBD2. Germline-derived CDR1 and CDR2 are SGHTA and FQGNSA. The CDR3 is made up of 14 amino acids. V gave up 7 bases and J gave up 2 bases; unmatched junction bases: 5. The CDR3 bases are TGTGCCAGCACCTTGGGGAGGGCCTACAATGAGCAGTTCTTC. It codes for CASTLGRAYNEQFF.

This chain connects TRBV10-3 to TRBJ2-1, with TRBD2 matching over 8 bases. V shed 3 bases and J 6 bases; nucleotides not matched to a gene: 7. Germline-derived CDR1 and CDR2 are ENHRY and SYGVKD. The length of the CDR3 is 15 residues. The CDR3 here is CAISDQAGGLNEQFF. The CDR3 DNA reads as TGTGCCATCAGTGATCAGGCGGGGGGCCTCAATGAGCAGTTCTTC.

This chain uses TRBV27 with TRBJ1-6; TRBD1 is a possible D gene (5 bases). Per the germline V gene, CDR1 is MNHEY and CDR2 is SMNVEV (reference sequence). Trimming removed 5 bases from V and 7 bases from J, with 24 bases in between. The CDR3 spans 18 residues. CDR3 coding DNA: TGTGCCAGCAGTCGGATGGGGGAGGGTTTTAGTGGAAATTCACCCCTCCACTTT. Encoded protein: CASSRMGEGFSGNSPLHF.

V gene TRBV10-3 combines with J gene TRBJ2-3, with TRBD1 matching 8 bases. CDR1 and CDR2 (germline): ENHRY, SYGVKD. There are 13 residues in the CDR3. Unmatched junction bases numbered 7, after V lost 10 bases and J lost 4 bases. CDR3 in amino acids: CATGTGLSDTQYF. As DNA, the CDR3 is TGTGCCACCGGGACAGGCCTCTCAGATACGCAGTATTTT.

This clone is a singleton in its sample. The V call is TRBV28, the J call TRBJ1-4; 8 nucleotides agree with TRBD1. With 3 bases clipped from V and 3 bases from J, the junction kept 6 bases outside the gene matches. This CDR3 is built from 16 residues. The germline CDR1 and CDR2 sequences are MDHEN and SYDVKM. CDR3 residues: CASSFRRGRSNEKLFF. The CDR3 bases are TGTGCCAGCAGTTTCCGCAGGGGGCGGTCTAATGAAAAACTGTTTTTT.

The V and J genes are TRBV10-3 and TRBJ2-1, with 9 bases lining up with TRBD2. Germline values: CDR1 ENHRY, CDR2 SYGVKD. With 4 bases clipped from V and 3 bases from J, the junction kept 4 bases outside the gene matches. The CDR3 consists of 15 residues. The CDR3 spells CAISVSGGDYNEQFF. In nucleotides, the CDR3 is TGTGCCATCAGTGTTAGCGGGGGAGACTACAATGAGCAGTTCTTC.

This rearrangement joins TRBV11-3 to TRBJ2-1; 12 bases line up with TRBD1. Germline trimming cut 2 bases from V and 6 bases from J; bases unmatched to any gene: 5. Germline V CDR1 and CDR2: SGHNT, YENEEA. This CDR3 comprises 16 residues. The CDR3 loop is CASSLSGTGGPNEQFF. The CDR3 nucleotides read TGTGCCAGCAGCTTATCGGGGACAGGGGGCCCCAATGAGCAGTTCTTC.

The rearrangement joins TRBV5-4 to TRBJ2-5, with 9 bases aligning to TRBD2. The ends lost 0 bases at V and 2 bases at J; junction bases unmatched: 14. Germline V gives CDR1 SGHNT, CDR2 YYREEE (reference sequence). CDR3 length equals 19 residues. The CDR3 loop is CASSLGWDNGLAGQETQYF. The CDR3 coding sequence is TGTGCCAGCAGCTTGGGGTGGGATAATGGGCTAGCGGGACAAGAGACCCAGTACTTC.